These 16 T cell receptor beta chains were sequenced from one sample in a study of cytomegalovirus exposure and HLA in healthy donors. 13 Jbeta primers and 60 Vbeta primers were used for the PCR. Produced via immunoSEQ multiplex PCR; TCRdb's table is partial and in-frame only. The table has approximately 190,000 clones, 65% to 90% seen once. The specimen sequenced was PBMCs. These receptors were taken from a man aged 35-49 years in good health and CMV-seropositive.

The chain carries TRBV25-1 and TRBJ1-5, with 11 bases matching TRBD1. This CDR3 comprises 14 residues. With 6 bases clipped from V and 6 bases from J, the junction kept 4 bases outside the gene matches. In germline, CDR1 is MGHDK, CDR2 SYGVNS. In DNA, the CDR3 is TGTGCCAGCAGGGGACAGGGGGACGGTCAGCCCCAGCATTTT. This sequence encodes CASRGQGDGQPQHF. The complete variable domain, with remaining parts taken from reference TRBV25-1 and TRBJ1-5, reads EADIYQTPRYLVIGTGKKITLECSQTMGHDKMYWYQQDPGMELHLIHYSYGVNSTEKGDLSSESTVSRIRTEHFPLTLESARPSHTSQYLCASRGQGDGQPQHFGDGTRLSIL.

CDR3: CASSRAGELFF. CDR3 bases: TGTGCCAGCAGTCGAGCCGGGGAGCTGTTTTTT. V gene TRBV5-6 combines with J gene TRBJ2-2; no definite D call. Germline CDR1 and CDR2: SGHDT and YYEEEE. The CDR3 consists of 11 residues. V was cut by 5 bases and J by 6 bases, with 5 bases left in between.

The chain recombines TRBV6-5 with TRBJ1-6, with D uncertain. The CDR3 is 13 amino acids. CDR1 and CDR2 (germline): MNHEY, SVGAGI. Trimming stripped 6 bases from V and 6 bases from J, with 9 bases between. CDR3 region: CASREKTNSPLHF. The CDR3 DNA follows: TGTGCCAGCAGAGAGAAAACTAATTCACCCCTCCACTTT.

CDR3 sequence: CASSERGGFEQYF. CDR3 nucleotides: TGTGCCAGCAGTGAAAGAGGTGGGTTCGAGCAGTACTTC. J is TRBJ2-7 and V is TRBV2; the D is unclear. The CDR3 consists of 13 residues. With 2 bases removed from V and 6 bases from J, the gap between germline ends came to 11 bases. Looked up from germline, CDR1 is SNHLY and CDR2 is FYNNEI.

V and J are TRBV30 and TRBJ2-7; TRBD1 matches at 7 bases. Germline CDR1 is GTSNPN and CDR2 is SVGIG (reference sequence). This CDR3 has 14 residues. After removal of 0 bases from V and 3 bases from J, the junction contained 5 bases not matched to a gene. The CDR3 here is CAWSVGQMVYEQYF. The DNA of the CDR3 is TGTGCCTGGAGTGTGGGACAGATGGTCTACGAGCAGTACTTC. Full variable domain (remainder filled in from reference TRBV30 and TRBJ2-7): SQTIHQWPATLVQPVGSPLSLECTVEGTSNPNLYWYRQAAGRGLQLLFYSVGIGQISSEVPQNLSASRPQDRQFILSSKKLLLSDSGFYLCAWSVGQMVYEQYFGPGTRLTVT.

This sequence joins TRBV27 and TRBJ1-4, with a tentative D call TRBD1 (5 bases). The CDR3 has 11 amino acids. Germline V gives CDR1 MNHEY, CDR2 SMNVEV (reference sequence). The V and J ends lost 6 bases and 7 bases respectively, with 6 bases between them. The CDR3 loop reads CASRGVEKLFF. The CDR3 DNA sequence: TGTGCCAGCAGAGGGGTTGAAAAACTGTTTTTT. The complete variable domain, with remaining parts taken from reference TRBV27 and TRBJ1-4, reads EAQVTQNPRYLITVTGKKLTVTCSQNMNHEYMSWYRQDPGLGLRQIYYSMNVEVTDKGDVPEGYKVSRKEKRNFPLILESPSPNQTSLYFCASRGVEKLFFGSGTQLSVL.

The V gene is TRBV30, the J gene TRBJ1-1, with TRBD1 matching over 7 bases. The CDR3 consists of 14 residues. J lost 4 bases, V lost 4 bases, and 9 bases had no gene match. Germline V gives CDR1 GTSNPN, CDR2 SVGIG (reference sequence). The CDR3 sequence is CAWKEGGSSTEAFF. CDR3 nucleotide sequence: TGTGCCTGGAAAGAAGGGGGCTCGAGCACTGAAGCTTTCTTT. Together with reference TRBV30 and TRBJ1-1, the CDR3 gives the full variable domain: SQTIHQWPATLVQPVGSPLSLECTVEGTSNPNLYWYRQAAGRGLQLLFYSVGIGQISSEVPQNLSASRPQDRQFILSSKKLLLSDSGFYLCAWKEGGSSTEAFFGQGTRLTVV.

The rearrangement links TRBV5-1 to TRBJ2-5; D unclear. Judging by the DNA end, TRBJ2-7 fits better; the J call may be wrong. There are 13 residues in the CDR3. From germline, CDR1 is SGHRS and CDR2 YFSETQ. The CDR3 coding sequence is TGCGCCAGCAGCTTGGATGGAGTCTACGAGCAGTACTTC. This encodes CASSLDGVYEQYF.

This chain uses TRBV10-3 with TRBJ2-3, with D possibly being TRBD2 (5 bases). The V gene's germline CDR1 is ENHRY and CDR2 SYGVKD. The CDR3 is 14 residues long. Between the trimmed V and J ends, which lost 4 bases and 2 bases, there was a span of 10 bases. The CDR3 loop is CAISGSDFTDTQYF. As DNA, the CDR3 is TGTGCCATCAGTGGTTCGGACTTCACAGATACGCAGTATTTT.

The genes are TRBV5-1 and TRBJ2-7; possible D gene TRBD2, 6 bases. The ends were cut back, 0 bases at V and 4 bases at J, with 20 bases in the middle. CDR1 is SGHRS, CDR2 YFSETQ, per germline. CDR3 length: 17 amino acids. The CDR3, as DNA: TGCGCCAGCAGCTTGGGGCCCTCTGGGGCGCGGGAATACGAGCAGTACTTC. It translates to CASSLGPSGAREYEQYF.

The V call is TRBV27, the J call TRBJ1-5; 7 bases agree with TRBD1. The CDR3 covers 14 residues. Germline lookup yields CDR1 MNHEY and CDR2 SMNVEV (reference sequence). Trimming removed 4 bases from V and 5 bases from J; junction bases left unmatched: 5. The CDR3 is CASSYQGGYQPQHF. CDR3 DNA: TGTGCCAGCAGTTACCAGGGGGGCTATCAGCCCCAGCATTTT.

V is TRBV7-6 and J is TRBJ1-6, with TRBD1 identical over 9 bases. The length of the CDR3 is 16 residues. Germline V gene sequence: CDR1 SGHVS, CDR2 FNYEAQ. V trimming: 0 bases; J trimming: 9 bases; junction bases outside the gene matches: 6. The CDR3 sequence is CASSLAKQGAGSPLHF. CDR3 DNA: TGTGCCAGCAGCTTAGCGAAACAGGGGGCTGGTTCACCCCTCCACTTT. Full variable domain (outside the CDR3, taken from reference TRBV7-6 and TRBJ1-6): GAGVSQSPRYKVTKRGQDVALRCDPISGHVSLYWYRQALGQGPEFLTYFNYEAQQDKSGLPNDRFSAERPEGSISTLTIQRTEQRDSAMYRCASSLAKQGAGSPLHFGNGTRLTVT.

This chain joins TRBV6-5 and TRBJ2-1; a weak D match, TRBD2 (7 bases). This CDR3 is 16 amino acids long. The germline V gene has CDR1 MNHEY and CDR2 SVGAGI. V was pared by 3 bases and J by 7 bases, with 19 bases between. The CDR3 DNA is TGTGCCAGCAGTTATAGAGGGGGGGCGCCTTGGAATGAGCAGTTCTTC. It codes for CASSYRGGAPWNEQFF.

Concerning this clone itself: The sample has other DNA sequences that encode this CDR3 too. The chain carries TRBV9 and TRBJ2-3; 10 bases are a match to TRBD1. The trim removed 3 bases at V and 3 bases at J, leaving 1 base unmatched. Germline CDR1 and CDR2: SGDLS and YYNGEE. CDR3 length: 14 amino acids. The CDR3 DNA sequence: TGTGCCAGCAGCGCGGGACAGGGGACAGATACGCAGTATTTT. This codes for CASSAGQGTDTQYF.

The chain is built from TRBV10-3 and TRBJ1-4, with TRBD1 matching 9 bases. Per germline, CDR1 ENHRY and CDR2 SYGVKD. The V gene end was trimmed by 3 bases and the J gene end by 3 bases; junction bases not matched to a gene: 11. The CDR3 has 18 amino acids. CDR3 loop: CAISDGGVQGAPNEKLFF. As DNA, the CDR3 is TGTGCCATCAGTGACGGAGGGGTACAGGGGGCTCCTAATGAAAAACTGTTTTTT.

V usage is TRBV7-2 and J usage is TRBJ2-5; a weak D match, TRBD2 (5 bases). This CDR3 contains 13 residues. Germline loops: CDR1 SGHTA, CDR2 FQGNSA. The germline V and J ends were trimmed by 1 base and 7 bases, with 10 bases remaining between them. The DNA for the CDR3 is TGTGCCAGCAGCTTAGGGACTTCGGGGACCCAGTACTTC. It yields the protein CASSLGTSGTQYF.